This T cell receptor beta chain appears in the sequencing data of a study of beta chain features in type 1 diabetes. Post-sort purity exceeded 95% for all sorted populations. As concerns this clone: Its target is unknown.

All of the isolated RNA was reverse transcribed, so expressed TCRB transcripts were sequenced. Sequencing was performed with immunoSEQ multiplex PCR; in TCRdb, only in-frame clones are kept and a portion is missing. Here the sample spans 640,000 or so clones, about an eighth being singletons. Germline V lookup: CDR1 SGHRS, CDR2 YFSETQ. The CDR3 is 15 residues long. V was cut by 5 bases and J by 5 bases, with 16 bases left in between. Findings of the study overall: Compared to healthy donors, patients appeared to have naive, central memory and Treg TCRB repertoires that were more alike. In every one of the four CD4+ subsets, TCRB CDR3s were moderately but significantly shorter in Type 1 diabetes patients. An over-representation of cells with high TCR expression could result from cDNA sequencing.

The specimen sequenced was naive CD4+ T cells from blood. This sequence joins TRBV5-1 and TRBJ2-2; a possible D gene is TRBD2 (6 bases). This clonotype was obtained from a man younger than 35 with type 1 diabetes. The CDR3, as DNA: TGCGCCAGCAGTATTATGACCGCGGGGACCGGGGAGCTGTTTTTT. Translated, it gives CASSIMTAGTGELFF.